A single sample gave rise to the 24 T cell receptor beta chains below, sequenced in a study of radiation and T cells in renal cell carcinoma (dated by TCRdb to 2020 to 2022). Read against the paper, the sample's time point label means: baseline pretreatment blood. The sample's treatment or condition label, in plain terms: 15 Gy SBRT to primary tumor, nephrectomy 4 weeks later. Library generation was performed with the immunoSEQ multiplex PCR assay. TCRdb took this table from immuneACCESS and kept in-frame rearrangements with V and J called. Such tables lack part of the clones; where checked against another copy, unresolved V genes explain under half of the gap, and the rest is unexplained. This sample lists about 150,000 clones; around 90% were detected once. Together, the top ten hold 4.1% of the sample. Sequenced material: blood, taken from a patient whose treatment included radiotherapy and nephrectomy. These receptors were obtained from a woman in her sixties or seventies with renal cell carcinoma.

A word on this clone: Other DNA sequences within the sample encode an identical CDR3. The chain is built from TRBV7-2 and TRBJ1-5; D may be TRBD1 (6 bases). Trimming left V 0 bases short and J 6 bases short, with 12 bases between. The CDR3 extends over 15 amino acids. Germline assignment: CDR1 SGHTA and CDR2 FQGNSA. Here the CDR3 reads CASSLAGGGGQPQHF. The CDR3 DNA follows: TGTGCCAGCAGCTTAGCAGGAGGGGGTGGTCAGCCCCAGCATTTT.

The chain uses TRBV30 and TRBJ1-5, with unresolved D. This CDR3 region has 13 residues. Trimming stripped 2 bases from V and 7 bases from J, with 12 bases between. Per the germline V gene, CDR1 is GTSNPN and CDR2 is SVGIG (reference sequence). This CDR3 reads CAWSSRGGQPQHF. The CDR3 DNA reads as TGTGCCTGGAGTAGCCGGGGAGGGCAGCCCCAGCATTTT.

V gene TRBV19 combines with J gene TRBJ1-6; D is unresolved. Germline-derived CDR1 and CDR2 are LNHDA and SQIVND (reference sequence). The germline V and J ends were trimmed by 3 bases and 5 bases, with 5 bases remaining between them. This CDR3 is 13 amino acids long. The CDR3 DNA sequence: TGTGCCAGTAGTATTGCCCATAATTCACCCCTCCACTTT. This encodes CASSIAHNSPLHF.

J is TRBJ2-2 and V is TRBV18; 8 nucleotides agree with TRBD2. Germline V gene lookup returns CDR1 KGHSH and CDR2 LQKENI. The J segment lost 7 bases and the V segment lost 2 bases, leaving 6 bases of the junction unmatched. There are 15 residues in the CDR3. The DNA of the CDR3 is TGTGCCAGCTCACCAAGCCGGGGGGGCCTCGGGGAGCTGTTTTTT. Its protein is CASSPSRGGLGELFF. Combining the CDR3 with reference TRBV18 and TRBJ2-2 gives the whole variable domain NAGVMQNPRHLVRRRGQEARLRCSPMKGHSHVYWYRQLPEEGLKFMVYLQKENIIDESGMPKERFSAEFPKEGPSILRIQQVVRGDSAAYFCASSPSRGGLGELFFGEGSRLTVL.

This clone was seen a few times. This chain links TRBV19 with TRBJ1-1; D might be TRBD1 (6 bases). V lost 6 bases, J lost 4 bases, and 12 bases lay in between. The CDR3 covers 13 residues. Germline V lookup: CDR1 LNHDA, CDR2 SQIVND (reference sequence). CDR3 amino acids: CASSDRITTEAFF. As DNA, the CDR3 is TGTGCCAGTAGCGACAGGATAACCACTGAAGCTTTCTTT.

This rearrangement joins TRBV12-1 to TRBJ2-1. TRBV12-1 is assigned pseudogene status. The CDR3 is made up of 12 amino acids. In DNA form, the CDR3 reads TGTGCCAGCAGCGGGACGAGCGATGAGCAGTTCTTC. It encodes CASSGTSDEQFF.

The rearrangement joins TRBV27 to TRBJ2-5; either TRBD1 or TRBD2 may fit D (5 bases each). This CDR3 has 13 residues. Germline CDR1 MNHEY, CDR2 SMNVEV (reference sequence). V lost 8 bases and J 5 bases, leaving 15 bases between the germline ends. The CDR3 bases are TGTGCCAGCGGGACCGCACCAGCGGAGACCCAGTACTTC. Amino acid sequence: CASGTAPAETQYF.

V usage is TRBV28 and J usage is TRBJ1-2; TRBD1 matches at 7 bases. The CDR3 totals 13 residues. The germline CDR1 and CDR2 sequences are MDHEN and SYDVKM. With V trimmed by 6 bases and J by 5 bases, 6 bases remained unmatched. In DNA, the CDR3 is TGTGCCAGCAGCACCGGGACAGATTATGGCTACACCTTC. Translated: CASSTGTDYGYTF.

This chain joins TRBV30 and TRBJ2-7; D is tentatively TRBD1 or TRBD2 (5 bases each). The CDR3 runs 12 residues. The germline V gene encodes CDR1 GTSNPN and CDR2 SVGIG (reference sequence). V lost 8 bases, J lost 2 bases, and 13 bases lay in between. CDR3 sequence (DNA): TGTGCCCTAGTTGGGGGAACCTACGAGCAGTACTTC. Amino acids: CALVGGTYEQYF. The full variable domain, rest sourced from reference TRBV30 and TRBJ2-7, is SQTIHQWPATLVQPVGSPLSLECTVEGTSNPNLYWYRQAAGRGLQLLFYSVGIGQISSEVPQNLSASRPQDRQFILSSKKLLLSDSGFYLCALVGGTYEQYFGPGTRLTVT.

The chain employs TRBV10-3 and TRBJ2-6, with 7 bases identical to TRBD1. CDR3 size: 16 residues. The junction had 4 bases not matched to a gene; V was cut back by 0 bases and J by 5 bases. CDR1 is ENHRY and CDR2 is SYGVKD in the germline V gene. CDR3 protein: CAISESKGGWANVLTF. The CDR3 DNA is TGTGCCATCAGTGAGTCGAAAGGGGGCTGGGCCAACGTCCTGACTTTC.

This sequence joins TRBV6-5 and TRBJ1-2; D perhaps matches TRBD1 (5 bases). The CDR3 extends over 15 amino acids. Trimming pared 0 bases from V and 5 bases from J, leaving 13 bases between. Germline V lookup: CDR1 MNHEY, CDR2 SVGAGI. As DNA, the CDR3 is TGTGCCAGCAGTTACTCCCTCGACAGTAATTATGGCTACACCTTC. Translated: CASSYSLDSNYGYTF.

The chain employs TRBV19 and TRBJ1-2, with D perhaps matching TRBD1 (5 bases). CDR1 and CDR2 (germline): LNHDA, SQIVND (reference sequence). The CDR3 is 14 amino acids. The ends were cut back, 8 bases at V and 4 bases at J, with 17 bases in the middle. The CDR3 DNA follows: TGTGCCAGTCTTAAAAGTGGGGGAACCTATGGCTACACCTTC. Translating gives CASLKSGGTYGYTF. Together with reference TRBV19 and TRBJ1-2, the CDR3 gives the full variable domain: DGGITQSPKYLFRKEGQNVTLSCEQNLNHDAMYWYRQDPGQGLRLIYYSQIVNDFQKGDIAEGYSVSREKKESFPLTVTSAQKNPTAFYLCASLKSGGTYGYTFGSGTRLTVV.

The chain couples TRBV6-6 to TRBJ2-5; D gene unclear. The V end lost 6 bases, the J end lost 5 bases, and 7 bases lay between the germline ends. The germline V gene has CDR1 MNHNY and CDR2 SVGAGI (reference sequence). There are 11 residues in the CDR3. The CDR3 DNA is TGTGCCAGCAGCCTAAAGGAGACCCAGTACTTC. Residues: CASSLKETQYF.

The chain employs TRBV5-4 and TRBJ1-2; the D gene is possibly TRBD1 (6 bases). This CDR3 is built from 14 residues. The V and J ends lost 0 bases and 4 bases respectively, with 10 bases between them. Germline CDR1 reads SGHNT; CDR2 reads YYREEE (reference sequence). CDR3 sequence (DNA): TGTGCCAGCAGCTTGGTTCAGGGGACCTATGGCTACACCTTC. Its protein is CASSLVQGTYGYTF.

This clone was detected only a few times. CDR3 nucleotides: TGTGCCACCAGCAGCGACAGGGTAGGGGCCAACGTCCTGACTTTC. This sequence encodes CATSSDRVGANVLTF. The chain recombines TRBV15 with TRBJ2-6, with 7 bases that match TRBD1. The CDR3 is 15 residues long. Trimming removed 3 bases from V and 4 bases from J; junction bases left unmatched: 3. The V gene's germline CDR1 is LNHNV and CDR2 YYDKDF (reference sequence). Complete variable domain (other parts from reference TRBV15 and TRBJ2-6): DAMVIQNPRYQVTQFGKPVTLSCSQTLNHNVMYWYQQKSSQAPKLLFHYYDKDFNNEADTPDNFQSRRPNTSFCFLDIRSPGLGDTAMYLCATSSDRVGANVLTFGAGSRLTVL.

V gene TRBV28 combines with J gene TRBJ1-1; tentatively, D is TRBD1 (6 bases). In germline, CDR1 is MDHEN, CDR2 SYDVKM. CDR3 length equals 12 residues. V was cut by 10 bases and J by 4 bases, with 13 bases left in between. The CDR3 spells CATSRGSTEAFF. The CDR3 region has the DNA TGTGCCACTTCGAGGGGGAGCACTGAAGCTTTCTTT.

The rearrangement links TRBV11-3 to TRBJ1-2, with D perhaps TRBD1 (5 bases). This CDR3 spans 11 amino acids. Looked up from germline, CDR1 is SGHNT and CDR2 is YENEEA. This CDR3 is CEETGTHGYTF. CDR3 in DNA: TGTGAAGAGACCGGGACTCATGGCTACACCTTC.

The chain carries TRBV30 and TRBJ1-1, with 7 nucleotides matching TRBD1. Trimming removed 3 bases from V and 3 bases from J; junction bases left unmatched: 4. CDR1 is GTSNPN and CDR2 is SVGIG in the germline V gene (reference sequence). CDR3 length: 13 amino acids. The CDR3 sequence: CAWSADRDTEAFF. CDR3 DNA: TGTGCCTGGAGCGCTGACAGGGACACTGAAGCTTTCTTT. The full variable domain, rest sourced from reference TRBV30 and TRBJ1-1, is SQTIHQWPATLVQPVGSPLSLECTVEGTSNPNLYWYRQAAGRGLQLLFYSVGIGQISSEVPQNLSASRPQDRQFILSSKKLLLSDSGFYLCAWSADRDTEAFFGQGTRLTVV.

The chain links TRBV19 to TRBJ2-1, with no clear D. V was trimmed by 8 bases and J by 9 bases, leaving 20 bases between them. Germline CDR1 LNHDA, CDR2 SQIVND (reference sequence). This CDR3 region has 14 residues. In DNA form, the CDR3 reads TGTGCCAGTCTAGACGACACTGGACCCGGTGAGCAGTTCTTC. As protein: CASLDDTGPGEQFF.

This chain uses TRBV7-2 with TRBJ2-3; 10 bases agree with TRBD2. CDR3 length: 16 residues. V lost 5 bases to trimming and J lost 2 bases; unmatched junction nucleotides: 7. Germline values: CDR1 SGHTA, CDR2 FQGNSA. Here the CDR3 DNA reads TGTGCCAGCAGCAGACGGACTAGCGGCGACACAGATACGCAGTATTTT. Amino acids: CASSRRTSGDTDTQYF.

The chain recombines TRBV10-3 with TRBJ2-3; the match to TRBD2 covers 7 bases. From germline, CDR1 is ENHRY and CDR2 SYGVKD. The V segment lost 4 bases and the J segment 2 bases; nucleotides outside the gene matches: 12. The CDR3 is made up of 17 amino acids. CDR3 sequence reads: CAISGAVGGGPTDTQYF. Written as DNA, the CDR3 is TGTGCCATCAGTGGAGCGGTGGGCGGGGGACCCACAGATACGCAGTATTTT.

The V and J genes are TRBV28 and TRBJ2-7, with D possibly matching TRBD2 (6 bases). Trimming removed 0 bases at V and 3 bases at J, with 6 bases between. The V gene's germline CDR1 is MDHEN and CDR2 SYDVKM. The CDR3 is 13 residues long. As DNA, the CDR3 is TGTGCCAGCAGTTTATGGGGGGGCTACGAGCAGTACTTC. It specifies CASSLWGGYEQYF.

This clone was found once. The chain is built from TRBV5-6 and TRBJ1-2; possible D gene TRBD1, 6 bases. V shed 3 bases and J shed 1 base, with 10 bases lying between them. This CDR3 comprises 14 residues. The germline gives CDR1 SGHDT, CDR2 YYEEEE. This chain's CDR3 is CASSSQGFNYGYTF. The CDR3 DNA sequence: TGTGCCAGCAGCTCACAGGGTTTTAACTATGGCTACACCTTC.

This sequence joins TRBV30 and TRBJ2-7, with TRBD1 identical over 7 bases. CDR3 length equals 13 residues. With 2 bases clipped from V and 7 bases from J, the junction kept 8 bases outside the gene matches. Germline lookup yields CDR1 GTSNPN and CDR2 SVGIG (reference sequence). The CDR3 sequence: CAWSLGQVIEQYF. For the CDR3, the DNA is TGTGCCTGGAGTTTAGGACAGGTCATAGAGCAGTACTTC.